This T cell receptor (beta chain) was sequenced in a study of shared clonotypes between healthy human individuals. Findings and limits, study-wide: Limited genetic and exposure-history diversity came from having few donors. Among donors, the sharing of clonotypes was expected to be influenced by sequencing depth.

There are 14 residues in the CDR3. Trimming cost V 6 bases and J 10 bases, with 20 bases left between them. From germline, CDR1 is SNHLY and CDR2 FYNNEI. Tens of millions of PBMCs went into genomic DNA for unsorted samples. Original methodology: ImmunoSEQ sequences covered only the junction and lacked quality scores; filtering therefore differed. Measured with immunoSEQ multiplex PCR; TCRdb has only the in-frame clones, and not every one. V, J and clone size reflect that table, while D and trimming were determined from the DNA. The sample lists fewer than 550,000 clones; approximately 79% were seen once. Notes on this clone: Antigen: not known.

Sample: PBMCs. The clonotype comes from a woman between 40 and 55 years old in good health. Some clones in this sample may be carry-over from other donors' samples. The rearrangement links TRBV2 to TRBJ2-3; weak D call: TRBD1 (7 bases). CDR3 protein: CASRGRDRAGAQYF. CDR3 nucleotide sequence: TGTGCCAGCAGAGGCCGGGACAGAGCGGGCGCGCAGTATTTT.